The 3 T cell receptor beta chains presented below share a single source sample, sequenced in a study of cytomegalovirus exposure and HLA in healthy donors. The PCR used 60 Vbeta and 13 Jbeta primers. Libraries were prepared by immunoSEQ multiplex PCR; TCRdb keeps only in-frame clonotypes and omits some of them. The table lists some 200,000 clones, roughly four fifths of them singletons. Sample: PBMCs. The source is a woman in her late teens or twenties in good health and CMV-seronegative.

V gene TRBV28 combines with J gene TRBJ1-4; D remains unclear. V was cut by 3 bases and J by 5 bases, with 10 bases left in between. The germline CDR1 and CDR2 sequences are MDHEN and SYDVKM. CDR3 length: 14 residues. The CDR3 nucleotides are TGTGCCAGCAGTTTTCTGGGGAGGAATGAAAAACTGTTTTTT. Translated: CASSFLGRNEKLFF.

The chain has TRBV19 and TRBJ1-5; 7 nucleotides agree with TRBD1. Trimming removed 5 bases from V and 3 bases from J; junction bases left unmatched: 7. The CDR3 covers 15 residues. Germline-derived CDR1 and CDR2 are LNHDA and SQIVND (reference sequence). CDR3 protein: CASSGQVRPNQPQHF. In DNA form, the CDR3 reads TGTGCCAGTAGTGGACAGGTCCGTCCCAATCAGCCCCAGCATTTT.

As for this clone: At one end, the junction sequence differs from germline, possibly due to a read error. The chain has TRBV15 and TRBJ2-7; D gene unclear. Germline assignment: CDR1 LNHNV and CDR2 YYDKDF (reference sequence). CDR3 size: 14 residues. CDR3 nucleotides: TGTGCCACCAGCAGAGATTCCGGTATCGAGGTTCGGGACTTC. It specifies CATSRDSGIEVRDF. The full variable domain, completed using reference TRBV15 and TRBJ2-7, is DAMVIQNPRYQVTQFGKPVTLSCSQTLNHNVMYWYQQKSSQAPKLLFHYYDKDFNNEADTPDNFQSRRPNTSFCFLDIRSPGLGDTAMYLCATSRDSGIEVRDFGPGTRLTVT.